This T cell receptor beta chain was captured in a study of Tregs in tolerant kidney transplant recipients. Unstimulated Tregs (CD4+CD25+CD127-) and CD4+CD25- non-Tregs were sorted from PBMCs. On this clone: What it recognizes is unknown. Sequencing ends 3 residues short of the CDR3 end; the germline J gene provides the rest.

The CDR3 spans 16 residues. Trimming at V came to 6 bases and at J to 4 bases, leaving 11 bases not matched to a gene. Germline assignment: CDR1 LNHDA and CDR2 SQIVND (reference sequence). Whole-study findings and limits: For some patients, primers changed over time, blocking nucleotide-level comparison. Antigen-driven expansion was suggested because donor-specific Tregs expanded more than all Tregs in tolerant patients.

Using immunoSEQ multiplex PCR, the repertoire was profiled, and TCRdb retains in-frame clones only, with some absent. Found here are under 55,000 clones; the top ten clones hold about 0.83%. V is TRBV19 and J is TRBJ1-5; 8 bases are shared with TRBD1. The starting material was CD4+ T cells from blood, obtained before the transplant. The receptor was derived from a human donor who received a combined kidney and bone marrow transplant. The sequenced CDR3 bases are TGTGCCAGTAGGAGCCCAGGGGGCGTAGAGAATCAGCCC. Its translation: CASRSPGGVENQP. The whole CDR3 sequence reads CASRSPGGVENQPQHF.